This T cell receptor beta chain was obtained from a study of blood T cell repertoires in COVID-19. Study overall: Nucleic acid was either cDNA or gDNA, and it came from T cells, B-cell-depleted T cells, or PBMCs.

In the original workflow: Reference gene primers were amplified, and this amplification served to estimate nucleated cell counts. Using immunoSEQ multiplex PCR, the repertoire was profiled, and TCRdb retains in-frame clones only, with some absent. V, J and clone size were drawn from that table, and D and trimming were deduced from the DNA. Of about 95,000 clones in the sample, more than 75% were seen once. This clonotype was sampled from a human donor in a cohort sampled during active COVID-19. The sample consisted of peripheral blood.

As DNA, the CDR3 is TGTGCCAGCAGCTTATTGGGCGGGGCCACTAATGAAAAACTGTTTTTT. It translates to CASSLLGGATNEKLFF. The chain is built from TRBV7-6 and TRBJ1-4; D is possibly TRBD1 (5 bases). CDR1 and CDR2 (germline): SGHVS, FNYEAQ. CDR3 length: 16 residues. Trimming pared 2 bases from V and 2 bases from J, leaving 12 bases between. The full variable domain, in which reference TRBV7-6 and TRBJ1-4 provide the parts outside the CDR3, is GAGVSQSPRYKVTKRGQDVALRCDPISGHVSLYWYRQALGQGPEFLTYFNYEAQQDKSGLPNDRFSAERPEGSISTLTIQRTEQRDSAMYRCASSLLGGATNEKLFFGSGTQLSVL.